Detailed here is one T cell receptor (beta chain). The data are from a study of T-cell reconstitution after alpha-beta-depleted transplantation in children. It was with unique molecular identifiers that the TCRbeta library was prepared. TCRdb reprocessed the PCR reads with MiXCR, giving one entry per CDR3 protein. This table has approximately 520,000 distinct CDR3 sequences, around a third appearing once. The CDR3 runs to 16 residues. Germline CDR1 and CDR2: SEHNR and FQNEAQ (reference sequence). V lost 6 bases and J 8 bases, leaving 23 bases between the germline ends. The chain links TRBV7-9 to TRBJ2-1; D not resolved. The sample was PBMCs from the stem cell graft donor, taken from the stem cell graft. The clonotype comes from a human donor who donated a stem cell graft to a child with aplastic anemia. The CDR3 DNA follows: TGTGCCAGCAGACCTGAGCAGGCCCCCTATACCGATGAGCAGTTCTTC. Encoded protein: CASRPEQAPYTDEQFF.